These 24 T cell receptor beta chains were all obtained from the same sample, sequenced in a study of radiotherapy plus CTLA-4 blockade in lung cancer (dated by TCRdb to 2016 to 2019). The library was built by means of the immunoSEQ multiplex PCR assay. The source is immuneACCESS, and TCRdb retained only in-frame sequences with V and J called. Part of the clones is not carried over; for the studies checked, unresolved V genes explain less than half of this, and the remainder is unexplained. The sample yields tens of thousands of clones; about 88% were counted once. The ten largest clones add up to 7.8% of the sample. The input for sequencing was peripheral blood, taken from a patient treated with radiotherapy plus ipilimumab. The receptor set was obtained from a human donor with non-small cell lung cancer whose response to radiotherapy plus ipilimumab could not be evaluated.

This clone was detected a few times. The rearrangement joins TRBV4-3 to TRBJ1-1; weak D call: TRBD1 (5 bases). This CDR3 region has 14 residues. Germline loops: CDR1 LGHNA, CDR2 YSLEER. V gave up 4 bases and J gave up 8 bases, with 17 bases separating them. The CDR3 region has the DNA TGCGCCAGCAGCCGAACCCAGACGAACAGGGAAGCTTTCTTT. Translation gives CASSRTQTNREAFF.

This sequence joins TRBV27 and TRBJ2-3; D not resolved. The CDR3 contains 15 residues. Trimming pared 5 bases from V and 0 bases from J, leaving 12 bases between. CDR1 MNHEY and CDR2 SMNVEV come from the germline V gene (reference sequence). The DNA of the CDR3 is TGTGCCAGCAGTAGAGAATCCGCTAGCACAGATACGCAGTATTTT. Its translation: CASSRESASTDTQYF.

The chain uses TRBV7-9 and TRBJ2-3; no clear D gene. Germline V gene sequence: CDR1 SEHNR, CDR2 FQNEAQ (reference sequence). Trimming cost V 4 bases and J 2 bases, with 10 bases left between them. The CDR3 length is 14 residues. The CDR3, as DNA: TGTGCCAGCAGCTCCAGGCTAACCACAGATACGCAGTATTTT. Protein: CASSSRLTTDTQYF.

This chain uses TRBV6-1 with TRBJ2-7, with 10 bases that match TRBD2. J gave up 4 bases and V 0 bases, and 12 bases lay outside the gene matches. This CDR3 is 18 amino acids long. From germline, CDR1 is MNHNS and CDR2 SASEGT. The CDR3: CASSEARGAKREGYEQYF. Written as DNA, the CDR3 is TGTGCCAGCAGTGAAGCGAGGGGCGCAAAGCGGGAGGGATACGAGCAGTACTTC.

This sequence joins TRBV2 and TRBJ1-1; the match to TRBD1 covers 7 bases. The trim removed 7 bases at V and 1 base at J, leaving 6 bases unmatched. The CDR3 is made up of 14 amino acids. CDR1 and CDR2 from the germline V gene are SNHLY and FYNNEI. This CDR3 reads CASNQGGRNTEAFF. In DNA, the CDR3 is TGTGCCAGCAACCAGGGGGGCAGGAACACTGAAGCTTTCTTT.

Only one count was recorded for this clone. CDR3 protein: CASNPAGNTEAFF. CDR3 DNA: TGTGCCAGCAACCCCGCGGGGAACACTGAAGCTTTCTTT. This sequence joins TRBV9 and TRBJ1-1; D unclear. The germline V gene has CDR1 SGDLS and CDR2 YYNGEE. The CDR3 is 13 amino acids. With 6 bases removed from V and 1 base from J, the gap between germline ends came to 10 bases.

The CDR3 here is CASSNTNMEPYGYTF. CDR3 coding DNA: TGTGCCAGCAGCAATACTAACATGGAGCCCTATGGCTACACCTTC. The chain couples TRBV6-1 to TRBJ1-2; D is ambiguous. The length of the CDR3 is 15 residues. V was shortened by 6 bases and J by 4 bases, with 18 bases between the two germline ends. Germline V lookup: CDR1 MNHNS, CDR2 SASEGT.

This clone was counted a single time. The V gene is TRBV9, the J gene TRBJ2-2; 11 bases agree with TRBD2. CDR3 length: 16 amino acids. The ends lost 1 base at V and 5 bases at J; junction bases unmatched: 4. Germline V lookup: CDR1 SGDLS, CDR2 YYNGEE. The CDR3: CASSVFTSGRTGELFF. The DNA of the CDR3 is TGTGCCAGCAGCGTATTTACTAGCGGGAGAACCGGGGAGCTGTTTTTT.

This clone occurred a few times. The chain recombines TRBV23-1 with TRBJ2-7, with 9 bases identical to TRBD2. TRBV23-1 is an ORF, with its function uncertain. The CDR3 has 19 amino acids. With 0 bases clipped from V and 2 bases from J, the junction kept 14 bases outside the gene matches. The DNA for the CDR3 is TGCGCCAGCAGTCAATCCAGGGTAGCGGGAGAGAAAGGGGCCTACGAGCAGTACTTC. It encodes CASSQSRVAGEKGAYEQYF.

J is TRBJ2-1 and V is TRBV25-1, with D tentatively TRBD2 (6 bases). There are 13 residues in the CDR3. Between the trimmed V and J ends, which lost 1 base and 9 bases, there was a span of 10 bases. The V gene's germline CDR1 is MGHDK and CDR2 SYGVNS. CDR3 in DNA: TGTGCCAGCAGTGAATTGGGGGGTTCTGAGCAGTTCTTC. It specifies CASSELGGSEQFF.

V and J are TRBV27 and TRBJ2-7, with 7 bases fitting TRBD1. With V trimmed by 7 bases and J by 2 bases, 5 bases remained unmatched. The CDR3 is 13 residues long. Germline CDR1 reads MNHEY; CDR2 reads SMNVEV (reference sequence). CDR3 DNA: TGTGCCAGCAAAAAACAGGGGACCTACGAGCAGTACTTC. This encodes CASKKQGTYEQYF.

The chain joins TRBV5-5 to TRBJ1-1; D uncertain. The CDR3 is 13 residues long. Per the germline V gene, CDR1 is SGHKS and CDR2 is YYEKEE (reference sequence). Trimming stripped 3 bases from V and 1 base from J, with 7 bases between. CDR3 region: CASSSQENTEAFF. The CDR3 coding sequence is TGTGCCAGCAGCTCGCAGGAGAACACTGAAGCTTTCTTT.

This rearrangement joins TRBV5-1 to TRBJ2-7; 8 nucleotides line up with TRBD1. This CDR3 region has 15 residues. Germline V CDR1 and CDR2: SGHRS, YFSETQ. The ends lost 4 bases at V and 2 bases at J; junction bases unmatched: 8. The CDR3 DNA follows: TGCGCCAGCAGCCCGACAGGGGAGCGACCCTACGAGCAGTACTTC. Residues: CASSPTGERPYEQYF.

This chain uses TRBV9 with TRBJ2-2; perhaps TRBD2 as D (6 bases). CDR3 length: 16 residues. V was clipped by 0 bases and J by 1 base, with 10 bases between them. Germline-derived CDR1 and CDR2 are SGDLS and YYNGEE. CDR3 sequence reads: CASSVGWRENTGELFF. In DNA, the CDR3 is TGTGCCAGCAGCGTAGGGTGGCGGGAGAACACCGGGGAGCTGTTTTTT.

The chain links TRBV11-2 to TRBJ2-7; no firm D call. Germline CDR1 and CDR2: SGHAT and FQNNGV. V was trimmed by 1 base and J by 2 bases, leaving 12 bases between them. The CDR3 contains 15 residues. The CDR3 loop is CASSLVMGRTYEQYF. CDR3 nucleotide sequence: TGTGCCAGCAGCTTAGTTATGGGCAGAACCTACGAGCAGTACTTC.

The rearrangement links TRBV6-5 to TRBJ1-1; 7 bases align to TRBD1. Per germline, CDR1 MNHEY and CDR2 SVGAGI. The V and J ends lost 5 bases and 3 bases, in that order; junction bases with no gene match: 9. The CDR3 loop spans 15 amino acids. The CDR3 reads CASSAGIDRDTEAFF. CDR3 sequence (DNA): TGTGCCAGCAGTGCAGGAATTGACAGGGACACTGAAGCTTTCTTT.

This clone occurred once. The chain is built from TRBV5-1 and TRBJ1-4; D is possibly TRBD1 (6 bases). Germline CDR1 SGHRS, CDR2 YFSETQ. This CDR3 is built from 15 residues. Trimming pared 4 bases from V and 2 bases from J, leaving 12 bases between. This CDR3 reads CASSATGSTNEKLFF. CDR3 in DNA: TGCGCCAGCAGCGCAACAGGGTCTACTAATGAAAAACTGTTTTTT. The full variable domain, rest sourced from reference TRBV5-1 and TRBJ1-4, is KAGVTQTPRYLIKTRGQQVTLSCSPISGHRSVSWYQQTPGQGLQFLFEYFSETQRNKGNFPGRFSGRQFSNSRSEMNVSTLELGDSALYLCASSATGSTNEKLFFGSGTQLSVL.

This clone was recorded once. The CDR3 here is CASSVALTSGSYNEQFF. The DNA of the CDR3 is TGTGCCAGCAGCGTAGCCCTGACTAGCGGCTCCTACAATGAGCAGTTCTTC. This chain uses TRBV9 with TRBJ2-1; 9 positions match TRBD2. Trimming cost V 0 bases and J 0 bases; bases outside gene matches: 4. Germline loops: CDR1 SGDLS, CDR2 YYNGEE. The CDR3 has 17 residues.

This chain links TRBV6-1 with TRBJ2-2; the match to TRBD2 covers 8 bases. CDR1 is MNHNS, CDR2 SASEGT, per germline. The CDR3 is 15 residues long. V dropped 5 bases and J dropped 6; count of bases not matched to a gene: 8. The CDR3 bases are TGTGCCAGCAGTCTTCGGGGGGGCGAAGCCGGGGAGCTGTTTTTT. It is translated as CASSLRGGEAGELFF.

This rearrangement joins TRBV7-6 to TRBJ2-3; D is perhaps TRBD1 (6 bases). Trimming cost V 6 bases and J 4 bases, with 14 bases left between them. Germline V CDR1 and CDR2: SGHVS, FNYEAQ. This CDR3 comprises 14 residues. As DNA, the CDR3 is TGTGCCAGCAGTCCGCAGGGGATTGCAGATACGCAGTATTTT. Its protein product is CASSPQGIADTQYF.

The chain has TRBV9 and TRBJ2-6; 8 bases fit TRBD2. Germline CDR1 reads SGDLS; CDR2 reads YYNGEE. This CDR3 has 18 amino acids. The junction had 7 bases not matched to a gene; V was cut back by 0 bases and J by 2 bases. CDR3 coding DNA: TGTGCCAGCAGCGTAGCGGGAGGGGGGGCTGCTGGGGCCAACGTCCTGACTTTC. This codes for CASSVAGGGAAGANVLTF.

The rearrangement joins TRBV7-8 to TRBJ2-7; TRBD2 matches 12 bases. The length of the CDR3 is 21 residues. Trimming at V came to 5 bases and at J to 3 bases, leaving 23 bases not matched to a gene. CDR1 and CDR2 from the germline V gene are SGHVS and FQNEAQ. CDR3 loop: CASSHRGTLTSGGQGLYEQYF. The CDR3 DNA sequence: TGTGCCAGCAGCCATCGGGGGACATTGACTAGCGGGGGCCAAGGGCTCTACGAGCAGTACTTC.

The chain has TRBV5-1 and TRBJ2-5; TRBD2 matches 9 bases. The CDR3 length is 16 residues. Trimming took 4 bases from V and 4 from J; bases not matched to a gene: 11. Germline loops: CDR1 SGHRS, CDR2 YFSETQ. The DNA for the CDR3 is TGCGCCAGCAGCGCCTTGGGGCGGGGGGGTACAGAGACCCAGTACTTC. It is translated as CASSALGRGGTETQYF.

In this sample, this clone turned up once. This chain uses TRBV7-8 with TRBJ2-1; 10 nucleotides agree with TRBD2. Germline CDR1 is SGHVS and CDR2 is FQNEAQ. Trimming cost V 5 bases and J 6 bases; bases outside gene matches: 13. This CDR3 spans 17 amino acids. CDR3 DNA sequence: TGTGCCAGCAGCCTGCTAGACTCGGGACTAGCGCCCAATGAGCAGTTCTTC. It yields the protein CASSLLDSGLAPNEQFF.